Given below is one T cell receptor beta chain in context. Its specific antigen is unknown. No much larger clone exists at a distance of one base, and base qualities are not known. These data come from a study of control samples from healthy donors and cancer patients (dated by TCRdb to 2020 to 2021). There are 16 amino acids in the CDR3, from cysteine to phenylalanine inclusive. The sequence is cut down to CDR3 DNA, 48 bases in frame from base 1. The germline V end is reduced by 2 bases and the J end by 4 bases; junction bases left unmatched: 1. The germline V gene encodes CDR1 MRHNA and CDR2 SNTAGT. The library was made by the immunoSEQ multiplex PCR assay. Not all clones reach the TCRdb copy of this immuneACCESS table, which keeps in-frame sequences only. Checked studies attribute under half of the gap to unresolved V genes and leave the rest unexplained. For this sample the table gives 100,000 to 150,000 clones, of which roughly nine tenths were detected only once. The ten largest clones take up around 7.6% of the sample.

This clonotype was sampled from a woman under 30 in good health. The chain was built from TRBV6-4 and TRBJ2-3; 15 junctional bases match TRBD2. Input material: blood. CDR3 reads: CASSDGLAGGADTQYF. The DNA is as follows: TGTGCCAGCAGTGACGGACTAGCGGGAGGGGCAGATACGCAGTATTTT.